These 3 T cell receptor beta chains originate from one sample sequenced in a study of shared clonotypes between healthy human individuals. The table came from immunoSEQ multiplex PCR; TCRdb's copy has only in-frame clones and leaves some out. Of under 550,000 clones listed, around 96% are singletons. Specimen: naive CD4+ T cells sorted from blood. Subset indicated: CD45RA+ positively selected. The receptors originated from a woman aged 25 to 39 in good health.

CDR3 nucleotides: TGTGCCAGCAGCCCAGGGTTGGCTAGCGACACAGATACGCAGTATTTT. Its translation: CASSPGLASDTDTQYF. This rearrangement joins TRBV11-3 to TRBJ2-3, with D tentatively TRBD2 (6 bases). This CDR3 has 16 residues. Trimming pared 5 bases from V and 2 bases from J, leaving 17 bases between. Germline V gene sequence: CDR1 SGHNT, CDR2 YENEEA. The full variable domain, with the rest looked up from reference TRBV11-3 and TRBJ2-3, is EAGVVQSPRYKIIEKKQPVAFWCNPISGHNTLYWYLQNLGQGPELLIRYENEEAVDDSQLPKDRFSAERLKGVDSTLKIQPAELGDSAVYLCASSPGLASDTDTQYFGPGTRLTVL.

The chain recombines TRBV2 with TRBJ1-1; weak D call: TRBD1 (5 bases). Trimming cost V 4 bases and J 3 bases, with 15 bases left between them. The CDR3 length is 15 residues. CDR1 and CDR2 from the germline V gene are SNHLY and FYNNEI. CDR3 nucleotides: TGTGCCAGCAGTGTAGGGGTGGAAGGGTACACTGAAGCTTTCTTT. The encoded protein is CASSVGVEGYTEAFF.

J is TRBJ1-4 and V is TRBV27; D gene ambiguous. Germline assignment: CDR1 MNHEY and CDR2 SMNVEV (reference sequence). The CDR3 has 15 residues. Trimming removed 5 bases at V and 0 bases at J, with 10 bases between. The chain's CDR3 is CASSPQPATNEKLFF. CDR3 DNA sequence: TGTGCCAGCAGTCCACAGCCTGCAACTAATGAAAAACTGTTTTTT.